The 31 T cell receptor beta chains presented below share a single source sample, sequenced in a study of identical twins. TCRdb re-called the 5' RACE reads with MiXCR, one entry per CDR3 protein. This table has about 480,000 distinct CDR3 sequences, about 14% appearing once. These same data were also listed under a study on yellow fever vaccine responses in identical twins.

Sequenced sample: CD4+ T cells sorted from blood. The receptors derive from a woman between 18 and 29 years old in good health.

The chain combines TRBV18 with TRBJ2-5; the match to TRBD1 covers 9 bases. Germline V gene sequence: CDR1 KGHSH, CDR2 LQKENI. The CDR3 covers 13 residues. V lost 8 bases to trimming and J lost 3 bases; unmatched junction nucleotides: 4. CDR3 coding DNA: TGTGCCAGCCTACAGGGGGCCGAAGAGACCCAGTACTTC. It translates to CASLQGAEETQYF.

This chain uses TRBV12-3 or TRBV12-4 with TRBJ2-3; 14 bases agree with TRBD2. The trim removed 5 bases at V and 3 bases at J, leaving 1 base unmatched. The CDR3 totals 15 residues. For the CDR3, the DNA is TGTGCCAGCAGTCGGACTAGCGGGAGGACAGATACGCAGTATTTT. It is translated as CASSRTSGRTDTQYF.

This rearrangement joins TRBV5-1 to TRBJ2-7; 12 bases map to TRBD1. The CDR3 totals 15 residues. CDR1 is SGHRS, CDR2 YFSETQ, per germline. Losses at the gene ends were 4 bases for V and 3 bases for J; bases not matched to a gene: 5. The chain's CDR3 is CASSPGTGGHYEQYF. In DNA, the CDR3 is TGCGCCAGCAGCCCCGGGACAGGGGGCCACTACGAGCAGTACTTC.

This clonotype has only a few counts. The CDR3 loop is CASRKIGQGGGYTF. CDR3 sequence (DNA): TGTGCCAGCAGGAAGATTGGACAGGGAGGAGGCTACACCTTC. The chain combines TRBV6-2 or TRBV6-3 with TRBJ1-2, with 8 bases fitting TRBD1. After removal of 6 bases from V and 8 bases from J, the junction contained 11 bases not matched to a gene. Germline V gives CDR1 MNHEY, CDR2 SVGEGT. This CDR3 has 14 amino acids.

In its sample, this clonotype was seen many times. This chain links TRBV5-1 with TRBJ2-3, with D possibly called TRBD1 or TRBD2 (5 bases each). CDR1 is SGHRS, CDR2 YFSETQ, per germline. This CDR3 is built from 15 residues. Between the trimmed V and J ends, which lost 1 base and 3 bases, there was a span of 12 bases. CDR3 coding DNA: TGCGCCAGCAGCTTGAGTGGCAGGGAGACAGATACGCAGTATTTT. Translating gives CASSLSGRETDTQYF. Full variable domain (rest looked up from reference TRBV5-1 and TRBJ2-3): KAGVTQTPRYLIKTRGQQVTLSCSPISGHRSVSWYQQTPGQGLQFLFEYFSETQRNKGNFPGRFSGRQFSNSRSEMNVSTLELGDSALYLCASSLSGRETDTQYFGPGTRLTVL.

This clonotype has only a few counts. V gene TRBV6-1 combines with J gene TRBJ2-3, with a possible D match to TRBD2 (5 bases). This CDR3 has 15 amino acids. Germline V gene lookup returns CDR1 MNHNS and CDR2 SASEGT. Trimming cost V 7 bases and J 2 bases, with 16 bases left between them. The CDR3 here is CASIEGRLDTDTQYF. CDR3 DNA: TGTGCCAGCATCGAGGGCAGATTAGACACAGATACGCAGTATTTT.

In this sample, this clonotype turned up a few times. The chain is built from TRBV7-9 and TRBJ2-5; TRBD1 aligns across 9 bases. From germline, CDR1 is SEHNR and CDR2 FQNEAQ (reference sequence). CDR3 length: 15 residues. V lost 5 bases and J lost 5; bases outside the gene matches: 9. DNA for the CDR3: TGTGCCAGCAGCCAAGCACAGGGGGCCGAGGAGACCCAGTACTTC. It encodes CASSQAQGAEETQYF.

The genes are TRBV10-3 and TRBJ1-5; TRBD1 might be the D (5 bases). Looked up from germline, CDR1 is ENHRY and CDR2 is SYGVKD. V was shortened by 3 bases and J by 7 bases, with 16 bases between the two germline ends. The CDR3 sequence is 15 residues long. Here the CDR3 reads CAISDDRGIGQPQHF. For the CDR3, the DNA is TGTGCCATCAGTGATGACCGGGGCATTGGGCAGCCCCAGCATTTT.

The chain carries TRBV6-1 and TRBJ2-1; D gene uncertain. The CDR3 is made up of 12 amino acids. The germline V gene has CDR1 MNHNS and CDR2 SASEGT. The germline V and J ends were trimmed by 7 bases and 9 bases, with 13 bases remaining between them. The CDR3 loop is CASTTQYLEQFF. The CDR3 coding sequence is TGTGCCAGCACTACACAGTATCTTGAGCAGTTCTTC.

The CDR3 coding sequence is TGTGCCAGCAGCTTAGAAGGACCAGTTCAAGAGACCCAGTACTTC. Its translation: CASSLEGPVQETQYF. The chain combines TRBV7-9 with TRBJ2-5; D is undetermined. V gave up 1 base and J gave up 2 bases, with 11 bases separating them. Germline V gene sequence: CDR1 SEHNR, CDR2 FQNEAQ (reference sequence). The CDR3 sequence is 15 residues long.

This clonotype turned up a few times. The chain couples TRBV12-3 or TRBV12-4 to TRBJ2-5; TRBD2 matches 15 bases. This CDR3 comprises 17 residues. Trimming took 7 bases from V and 2 from J; bases not matched to a gene: 8. CDR3 coding DNA: TGTGCCAGCACCCCGGGACTAGCGGGAGGAAGGCAAGAGACCCAGTACTTC. This gives the protein CASTPGLAGGRQETQYF.

This chain uses TRBV11-3 with TRBJ2-2; the D is unclear. The CDR3 extends over 14 amino acids. Germline CDR1 reads SGHNT; CDR2 reads YENEEA. Trimming took 3 bases from V and 1 from J, leaving 6 bases between them. CDR3 loop: CASSFTGNTGELFF. Written as DNA, the CDR3 is TGTGCCAGCAGCTTCACGGGGAACACCGGGGAGCTGTTTTTT.

The chain uses TRBV30 and TRBJ2-5, with 13 nucleotides matching TRBD2. Per the germline V gene, CDR1 is GTSNPN and CDR2 is SVGIG (reference sequence). With 5 bases clipped from V and 4 bases from J, the junction kept 4 bases outside the gene matches. The CDR3 extends over 14 amino acids. In DNA form, the CDR3 reads TGTGCCTGGGGACTAGCGGGGGTCCCAGAGACCCAGTACTTC. It encodes CAWGLAGVPETQYF.

This clonotype was picked up a small number of times. The chain employs TRBV7-2 and TRBJ2-1; TRBD2 aligns across 9 bases. The CDR3 totals 17 residues. Germline trimming cut 4 bases from V and 2 bases from J; bases unmatched to any gene: 9. Germline-derived CDR1 and CDR2 are SGHTA and FQGNSA. Here the CDR3 reads CASSSPRPSGTYNEQFF. In nucleotides, the CDR3 is TGTGCCAGCAGCTCCCCGCGCCCTAGCGGGACCTACAATGAGCAGTTCTTC. Full variable domain (outside the CDR3, taken from reference TRBV7-2 and TRBJ2-1): GAGVSQSPSNKVTEKGKDVELRCDPISGHTALYWYRQSLGQGLEFLIYFQGNSAPDKSGLPSDRFSAERTGGSVSTLTIQRTQQEDSAVYLCASSSPRPSGTYNEQFFGPGTRLTVL.

The sample holds a few counts of this clonotype. The CDR3 loop reads CASSAGPSRQFF. In nucleotides, the CDR3 is TGTGCCAGCAGCGCGGGCCCATCCCGACAGTTCTTC. J is TRBJ2-1 and V is TRBV5-6, with TRBD2 as a possible D gene (5 bases). This CDR3 is 12 amino acids long. V was trimmed by 4 bases and J by 13 bases, leaving 15 bases between them. The germline V gene has CDR1 SGHDT and CDR2 YYEEEE.

This chain connects TRBV20-1 to TRBJ2-7; 7 bases map to TRBD2. CDR1 is DFQATT, CDR2 SNEGSKA, per germline (reference sequence). J was trimmed by 6 bases and V by 6 bases; bases with no gene match: 14. The CDR3 consists of 14 residues. CDR3 residues: CSAASAGVESEQYF. CDR3 in DNA: TGCAGTGCCGCTAGTGCGGGAGTGGAGAGCGAGCAGTACTTC.

This clonotype was found a few times. The genes are TRBV6-5 and TRBJ1-5; D not certain. Germline values: CDR1 MNHEY, CDR2 SVGAGI. The CDR3 consists of 14 residues. V was pared by 2 bases and J by 6 bases, with 11 bases between. For the CDR3, the DNA is TGTGCCAGCAGTTACAAGTTACTCAGTCAGCCCCAGCATTTT. It specifies CASSYKLLSQPQHF.

In its sample, this clonotype was seen many times. The chain recombines TRBV7-6 with TRBJ1-2; 8 positions agree with TRBD1. V was pared by 5 bases and J by 5 bases, with 4 bases of the junction left unmatched. Germline CDR1 SGHVS, CDR2 FNYEAQ. This CDR3 has 13 residues. CDR3 loop: CASSAQGDYGYTF. In DNA, the CDR3 is TGTGCCAGCAGCGCACAGGGGGATTATGGCTACACCTTC.

This chain connects TRBV24-1 to TRBJ2-5; 8 nucleotides line up with TRBD2. Per germline, CDR1 KGHDR and CDR2 SFDVKD. The CDR3 contains 16 residues. V trimming: 0 bases; J trimming: 4 bases; junction bases outside the gene matches: 6. DNA for the CDR3: TGTGCCACCAGTGATTTGCCTACTAGCGGAATAGAGACCCAGTACTTC. This sequence encodes CATSDLPTSGIETQYF.

This clonotype was detected ten times or more. V gene TRBV10-3 combines with J gene TRBJ2-1, with a tentative D call TRBD2 (6 bases). Per the germline V gene, CDR1 is ENHRY and CDR2 is SYGVKD. With 10 bases removed from V and 5 bases from J, the gap between germline ends came to 18 bases. CDR3 length equals 14 residues. The chain's CDR3 is CATSLASVNNEQFF. The CDR3 DNA is TGTGCCACCTCGCTGGCTAGCGTTAACAATGAGCAGTTCTTC.

In this sample, this clonotype turned up many times. J is TRBJ2-7 and V is TRBV4-2, with D perhaps TRBD1 or TRBD2 (5 bases each). This CDR3 contains 18 residues. The germline CDR1 and CDR2 sequences are LGHNA and YNFKEQ. V was clipped by 0 bases and J by 0 bases, with 18 bases between them. This chain's CDR3 is CASSQESRPGRSSYEQYF. CDR3 coding DNA: TGTGCCAGCAGCCAAGAAAGTCGGCCGGGACGGAGCTCCTACGAGCAGTACTTC.

This clonotype was observed at least ten times. The chain has TRBV27 and TRBJ2-1; a weak D match, TRBD2 (6 bases). Germline V CDR1 and CDR2: MNHEY, SMNVEV (reference sequence). The CDR3 runs 15 residues. Trimming stripped 6 bases from V and 1 base from J, with 13 bases between. The CDR3 DNA reads TGTGCCAGCAGCCCCGATCGGGGGTCCTACAATGAGCAGTTCTTC. Translating it yields CASSPDRGSYNEQFF.

This clonotype showed up just a few times. This sequence joins TRBV20-1 and TRBJ2-1; D possibly corresponds to TRBD2 (5 bases). V was pared by 1 base and J by 4 bases, with 20 bases between. The CDR3 has 17 amino acids. Germline V gene lookup returns CDR1 DFQATT and CDR2 SNEGSKA (reference sequence). The CDR3 region has the DNA TGCAGTGCTAGAGCAAGTTCGGCGGGCTCCAGATACAATGAGCAGTTCTTC. This gives the protein CSARASSAGSRYNEQFF.

CDR3 amino acids: CASSYFKDQPQHF. DNA of the CDR3: TGTGCCAGCAGTTACTTTAAGGATCAGCCCCAGCATTTT. The V call is TRBV6-5, the J call TRBJ1-5, with no clear D. Per germline, CDR1 MNHEY and CDR2 SVGAGI. The V end was cut by 1 base, the J end by 5 bases, with 6 bases between. CDR3 size: 13 residues.

The chain recombines TRBV24-1 with TRBJ2-7; TRBD1 or TRBD2 may be the D gene (5 bases each). Trimming removed 4 bases at V and 0 bases at J, with 12 bases between. The CDR3 is made up of 15 amino acids. Germline V gene sequence: CDR1 KGHDR, CDR2 SFDVKD. This chain's CDR3 is CATSDTSGPSYEQYF. The DNA for the CDR3 is TGTGCCACCAGTGACACCTCGGGGCCCTCCTACGAGCAGTACTTC.

This sequence joins TRBV24-1 and TRBJ2-2; D unresolved. The CDR3 has 16 amino acids. V shed 7 bases and J shed 4 bases, with 18 bases lying between them. Germline CDR1 reads KGHDR; CDR2 reads SFDVKD. The CDR3 here is CATRSTDPFTTGELFF. The CDR3 nucleotides read TGTGCCACCAGGAGTACGGACCCCTTCACCACCGGGGAGCTGTTTTTT.

This clonotype was counted only a few times. This chain links TRBV10-3 with TRBJ1-1, with D perhaps TRBD1 (5 bases). CDR1 and CDR2 (germline): ENHRY, SYGVKD. CDR3 length: 15 residues. The V end was cut by 4 bases, the J end by 1 base, with 13 bases between. The CDR3 coding sequence is TGTGCCATCAGTGTGCTGTGGACACCGAACACTGAAGCTTTCTTT. Amino acid sequence: CAISVLWTPNTEAFF.

This clonotype has more than one count but fewer than ten. This chain joins TRBV7-3 and TRBJ2-1; D remains unclear. V lost 5 bases to trimming and J lost 0 bases, with 8 bases between them. In germline, CDR1 is SGHTA, CDR2 FQGTGA. This CDR3 is built from 14 residues. In DNA, the CDR3 is TGTGCCAGCAGCAAGGAGTTCTCCTACAATGAGCAGTTCTTC. Translation gives CASSKEFSYNEQFF.

This clonotype was detected a few times. CDR3 nucleotide sequence: TGTGCCAGCAGCTTACCTAGCGGGAGTTACCCTATCTCCTACAATGAGCAGTTCTTC. Translated, it gives CASSLPSGSYPISYNEQFF. The chain couples TRBV11-1 to TRBJ2-1, with TRBD2 matching over 10 bases. Germline CDR1 and CDR2: SGHAT and FQDESV (reference sequence). V lost 2 bases and J lost 0; bases outside the gene matches: 10. This CDR3 has 19 residues. Combining the CDR3 with reference TRBV11-1 and TRBJ2-1 gives the whole variable domain EAEVAQSPRYKITEKSQAVAFWCDPISGHATLYWYRQILGQGPELLVQFQDESVVDDSQLPKDRFSAERLKGVDSTLKIQPAELGDSAMYLCASSLPSGSYPISYNEQFFGPGTRLTVL.

This chain joins TRBV6-2 or TRBV6-3 and TRBJ2-1; TRBD2 matches 8 bases. The germline V gene has CDR1 MNHEY and CDR2 SVGEGT. The ends lost 0 bases at V and 9 bases at J; junction bases unmatched: 10. The CDR3 contains 16 residues. The CDR3 loop reads CASSYSRSGSLTEQFF. The CDR3 DNA sequence: TGTGCCAGCAGTTACTCGCGGAGCGGGAGTCTTACTGAGCAGTTCTTC.

This clonotype was observed a few times. This chain connects TRBV28 to TRBJ2-7; tentative D call: TRBD2 (5 bases). The CDR3 covers 13 residues. V lost 5 bases to trimming and J lost 6 bases, with 14 bases between them. Germline V gives CDR1 MDHEN, CDR2 SYDVKM. CDR3 amino acids: CASSLRDPREQYF. The CDR3 DNA is TGTGCCAGCAGTCTTCGGGATCCTCGCGAGCAGTACTTC.